These T cell receptor beta chains were read from a single sample in a study of blood T cell repertoires in COVID-19. Profiling relied on immunoSEQ multiplex PCR, and the TCRdb table lists in-frame clones only, not all of them. The repertoire holds about 300,000 clones, with around 84% as singletons. Sequencing was performed on peripheral blood. These TCRs come from a man between 65 and 80 years old with acute or convalescent COVID-19. The CDR3 runs from the conserved cysteine through the conserved F or W. A D gene is named only where the DNA matches it firmly. A row's size may be missing; if present it is once, few, many or a size class.

TGTGCCAGCAGTTTCGACAGGGGTCGTACTGAGCCCCAGCATTTT | CASSFDRGRTEPQHF | TRBV28 | TRBD1 | NA | TRBJ1-5
TGCGCCAGCCCCCGGAGGGGTCGGGGACCTAATGAAAAACTGTTTTTT | CASPRRGRGPNEKLFF | TRBV23-1 | NA | NA | TRBJ1-4
TGTGCCAGCAGCTCCGGACAGGGGGCCCCCGGGGAGCTGTTTTTT | CASSSGQGAPGELFF | TRBV4-2 | TRBD1 | NA | TRBJ2-2
TGTGCCAGCAACCCTAGCTCTGGGGCCAACGTCCTGACTTTC | CASNPSSGANVLTF | TRBV2 | NA | NA | TRBJ2-6
TGTGCCAGCAGCCCAGGGGGGACAGGGTCTAATGAAAAACTGTTTTTT | CASSPGGTGSNEKLFF | TRBV3-1/TRBV3-2 | TRBD1 | NA | TRBJ1-4
TGTGCCAGCTCCCTCTACCCTCGGACTAGCGGGAGTATTGGGGGCACAGATACGCAGTATTTT | CASSLYPRTSGSIGGTDTQYF | TRBV18 | TRBD2 | NA | TRBJ2-3
TGTGCCACCTGCAGCGGGAGGACAGATACGCAGTATTTT | CATCSGRTDTQYF | TRBV12-3/TRBV12-4 | TRBD2 | once | TRBJ2-3
TGCGCCAGCAGCCAAGTATCACAGGAACTAGATACGCAGTATTTT | CASSQVSQELDTQYF | TRBV4-3 | NA | NA | TRBJ2-3
TGTGCCAGCAGCTTCCAACAGGGGAGCGGGGAGACCCAGTACTTC | CASSFQQGSGETQYF | TRBV5-4 | NA | NA | TRBJ2-5
TGTGCCAGCAGTGATTGGGGGCTGGGGAATGAGCAGTTCTTC | CASSDWGLGNEQFF | TRBV2 | NA | NA | TRBJ2-1
TGCAGGTGGGGGGAAGAGAGCTCTGGAAACACCATATATTTT | CRWGEESSGNTIYF | TRBV29-1 | NA | few | TRBJ1-3
TGTGCCAGCAGCGAACAGGGGAACTCTGGAAACACCATATATTTT | CASSEQGNSGNTIYF | TRBV9 | TRBD1 | NA | TRBJ1-3
TGTGCCAGCTCACCGGGACGGACAGCCTACGAGCAGTACTTC | CASSPGRTAYEQYF | TRBV18 | NA | NA | TRBJ2-7
TGTGCCAGCGGAAAGGGGGTCGCTAGCACAGATACGCAGTATTTT | CASGKGVASTDTQYF | TRBV2 | NA | NA | TRBJ2-3
TGTGCCAGCAGTTTCGGACAGGGGAATACGCAGTATTTT | CASSFGQGNTQYF | TRBV12-3/TRBV12-4 | TRBD1 | NA | TRBJ2-3
TGTGCCAGCAGCGCCCGACAGGGGGAGACCCAGTACTTC | CASSARQGETQYF | TRBV9 | TRBD1 | once | TRBJ2-5
TGTGCCAGCAGCCCACCGCACTTGGACGGGAACTACGAGCAGTACTTC | CASSPPHLDGNYEQYF | TRBV14 | NA | NA | TRBJ2-7
TGCGCCAGCAGCTTGGAGGCAGGGCGCATGAACACTGAAGCTTTCTTT | CASSLEAGRMNTEAFF | TRBV5-1 | NA | NA | TRBJ1-1
TGTGCCAGCAGCTCGCGGGAGTGGACCGGGGAGCTGTTTTTT | CASSSREWTGELFF | TRBV5-6 | TRBD2 | few | TRBJ2-2
TGTGCCAGCAGCCGTTTTTCAAAGGAGGGCTCCACCTTC | CASSRFSKEGSTF | TRBV14 | NA | NA | TRBJ1-2
TGTGCCAGCAGCTATCAGCGGCTTTCGAGCAATGAGCAGTTCTTC | CASSYQRLSSNEQFF | TRBV7-8 | NA | few | TRBJ2-1
TGCGCCAGCACCTCCGAGACTAGCGGGAAAAGCACAGATACGCAGTATTTT | CASTSETSGKSTDTQYF | TRBV10-1 | TRBD2 | NA | TRBJ2-3
TGTGCCAAGGGACAGCCGTACGAGCAGTACTTC | CAKGQPYEQYF | TRBV6-5 | TRBD1 | NA | TRBJ2-7
TGTGCCAGCTCACCAAGGGGGGGCAAAAGGACTTTACTAGATACGCAGTATTTT | CASSPRGGKRTLLDTQYF | TRBV18 | NA | NA | TRBJ2-3
TGTGCCAGCAGCAACCTCGGGACAGATAGCAATCAGCCCCAGCATTTT | CASSNLGTDSNQPQHF | TRBV21-1 | NA | NA | TRBJ1-5
TGCGCCAGCAGTCTGCAGGGGACCACTGAAGCTTTCTTT | CASSLQGTTEAFF | TRBV23-1 | NA | NA | TRBJ1-1
TGTGCCAGCAGCTCCCTAGCAGGTTTCATGGACAATGAGCAGTTCTTC | CASSSLAGFMDNEQFF | TRBV7-9 | NA | NA | TRBJ2-1
TGTGCCAGCAGCCAGAGACAGGAATTCTACGAGCAGTACTTC | CASSQRQEFYEQYF | TRBV5-6 | NA | NA | TRBJ2-7
TGCGCCAGCAGCTTGACGGGACAGGGGGACACCTTC | CASSLTGQGDTF | TRBV5-1 | TRBD1 | NA | TRBJ1-2